This is a list of T cell receptor beta chains from one sample in a study of cytomegalovirus exposure and HLA in healthy donors. Clones were read by immunoSEQ multiplex PCR, and TCRdb kept only the in-frame ones, dropping some. The sample holds about 110,000 clones, about three quarters seen once. The sample comprised PBMCs. These receptor sequences come from a boy between 10 and 17 years old in good health and CMV-seronegative. Each CDR3 is given without its conserved first and last residue. Fields, in order: J gene, CDR3 length, V gene, CDR3 protein.

J: TRBJ1-1; length: 11; V: TRBV6-5; CDR3: ASSYARWTEAF
J: TRBJ2-7; length: 12; V: TRBV11-2; CDR3: ASSPTGVNYEQY
J: TRBJ2-1; length: 14; V: TRBV28; CDR3: ASSLGPETPGNEQF
J: TRBJ1-6; length: 16; V: TRBV28; CDR3: ASSYQPNRQGAKSPLH
J: TRBJ1-5; length: 11; V: TRBV10-3; CDR3: AISEQGRQPQH
J: TRBJ1-2; length: 9; V: TRBV28; CDR3: ASSPLRDYT
J: TRBJ2-3; length: 15; V: TRBV28; CDR3: ASSPILLAGGSDTQY
J: TRBJ2-7; length: 13; V: TRBV5-6; CDR3: ASSRDRDRIHEQY
J: TRBJ2-1; length: 9; V: TRBV11-2; CDR3: ASSPGGEQF
J: TRBJ1-1; length: 14; V: TRBV5-1; CDR3: ASSFMAGGSNTEAF
J: TRBJ2-7; length: 12; V: TRBV11-3; CDR3: ASSPWDRGYEQY
J: TRBJ2-7; length: 13; V: TRBV5-6; CDR3: ASSFRGGLSYEQY
J: TRBJ2-1; length: 14; V: TRBV7-9; CDR3: ASSPFLDRSYNEQF
J: TRBJ1-2; length: 11; V: TRBV7-8; CDR3: ASSSFRGEGYT
J: TRBJ1-1; length: 11; V: TRBV9; CDR3: ASSQGGNTEAF
J: TRBJ2-1; length: 13; V: TRBV10-2; CDR3: ASSPPGGPYNEQF
J: TRBJ2-3; length: 12; V: TRBV5-4; CDR3: ASSSSGRADTQY
J: TRBJ2-5; length: 10; V: TRBV5-6; CDR3: ASSLIGTGQY
J: TRBJ1-2; length: 10; V: TRBV29-1; CDR3: SVGQPQGGYT
J: TRBJ1-1; length: 13; V: TRBV30; CDR3: AWSVDRGLNTEAF
J: TRBJ2-3; length: 14; V: TRBV10-1; CDR3: ASSEDSGRKGDTQY
J: TRBJ1-2; length: 13; V: TRBV14; CDR3: ASSQLKTVFYGYT
J: TRBJ2-2; length: 14; V: TRBV2; CDR3: ASSGLAGVRTGELF
J: TRBJ2-1; length: 15; V: TRBV5-1; CDR3: ASSLGTSGRLYNEQF
J: TRBJ1-1; length: 14; V: TRBV10-3; CDR3: AISESAGGMNTEAF
J: TRBJ1-1; length: 13; V: TRBV7-3; CDR3: ASSLEGPGDTEAF
J: TRBJ2-7; length: 11; V: TRBV2; CDR3: ASTPGSPGEQY
J: TRBJ2-1; length: 14; V: TRBV7-9; CDR3: ASSSYGDSLYNEQF
J: TRBJ1-2; length: 10; V: TRBV6-5; CDR3: ASTSRGGGYT
J: TRBJ1-2; length: 12; V: TRBV5-6; CDR3: ASILRGQFYGYT
J: TRBJ1-2; length: 13; V: TRBV28; CDR3: ASSVPVGHLYGYT
J: TRBJ1-1; length: 14; V: TRBV27; CDR3: ASSSYRAPMNTEAF
J: TRBJ2-2; length: 13; V: TRBV28; CDR3: ASRGRTSGAGELF
J: TRBJ2-7; length: 10; V: TRBV5-1; CDR3: ASSLTAYEQY
J: TRBJ1-6; length: 13; V: TRBV2; CDR3: ASSEQGGLVSPLH
J: TRBJ2-1; length: 13; V: TRBV5-1; CDR3: ASSRGLAGYNEQF
J: TRBJ1-5; length: 12; V: TRBV16; CDR3: ASSQTGGPRPQH
J: TRBJ1-5; length: 15; V: TRBV19; CDR3: ASSIQAGGNSNQPQH
J: TRBJ2-7; length: 12; V: TRBV7-3; CDR3: ASSLSPSSYEQY
J: TRBJ2-1; length: 14; V: TRBV5-1; CDR3: ASSFSGGVGNNEQF